This TCR beta chain was sequenced during a study of immune evolution from preneoplasia to lung adenocarcinoma. The sample holds a few counts of this clone. Antigen unknown. Germline CDR1 and CDR2: MGHRA and YSYEKL. V was shortened by 1 base and J by 7 bases, with 22 bases between the two germline ends. The CDR3 spans 18 residues. Findings and caveats of the study: Normal lung had the highest top T cell clone frequencies. Later-stage lesions appeared to have more T cells, more diversity, less clonality.

Only in-frame clones appear in the TCRdb table, and some are missing; sequencing was by immunoSEQ multiplex PCR. The profile shows some 4,300 clones, under 85% of them singletons. This clonotype was sampled from a person between 60 and 80 years old with lung adenocarcinoma. The chain employs TRBV4-1 and TRBJ2-2; D is uncertain. Sequencing was carried out using FFPE lung adenocarcinoma in situ tissue. CDR3 in DNA: TGCGCCAGCAGCCAAGTTGGGTTTAGGGCGTTATTTGTCGGGGAGCTGTTTTTT. Its protein product is CASSQVGFRALFVGELFF.